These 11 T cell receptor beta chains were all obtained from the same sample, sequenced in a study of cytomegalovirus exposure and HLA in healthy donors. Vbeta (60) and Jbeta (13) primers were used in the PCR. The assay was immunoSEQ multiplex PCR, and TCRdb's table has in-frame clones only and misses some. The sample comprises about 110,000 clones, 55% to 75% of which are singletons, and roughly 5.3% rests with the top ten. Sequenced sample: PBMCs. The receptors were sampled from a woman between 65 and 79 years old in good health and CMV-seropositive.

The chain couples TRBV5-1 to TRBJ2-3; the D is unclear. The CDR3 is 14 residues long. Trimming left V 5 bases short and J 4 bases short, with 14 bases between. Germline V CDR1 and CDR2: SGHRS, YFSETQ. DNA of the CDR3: TGCGCCAGCAGAAGTTCGACTGGTTCAGATACGCAGTATTTT. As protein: CASRSSTGSDTQYF.

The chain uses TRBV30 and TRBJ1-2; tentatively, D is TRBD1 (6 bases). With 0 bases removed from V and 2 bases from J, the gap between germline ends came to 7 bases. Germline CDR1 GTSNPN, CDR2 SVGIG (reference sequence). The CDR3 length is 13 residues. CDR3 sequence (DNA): TGTGCCTGGAGTGTAGGACAGAACTATGGCTACACCTTC. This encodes CAWSVGQNYGYTF.

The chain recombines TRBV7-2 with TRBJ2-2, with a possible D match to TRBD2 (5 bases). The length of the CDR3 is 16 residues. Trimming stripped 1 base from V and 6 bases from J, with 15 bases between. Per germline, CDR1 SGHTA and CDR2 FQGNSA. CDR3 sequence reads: CASSLDSGVRAGELFF. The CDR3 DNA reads TGTGCCAGCAGCTTAGATTCCGGGGTTCGGGCCGGGGAGCTGTTTTTT. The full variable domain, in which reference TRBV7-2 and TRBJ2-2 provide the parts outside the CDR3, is GAGVSQSPSNKVTEKGKDVELRCDPISGHTALYWYRQSLGQGLEFLIYFQGNSAPDKSGLPSDRFSAERTGGSVSTLTIQRTQQEDSAVYLCASSLDSGVRAGELFFGEGSRLTVL.

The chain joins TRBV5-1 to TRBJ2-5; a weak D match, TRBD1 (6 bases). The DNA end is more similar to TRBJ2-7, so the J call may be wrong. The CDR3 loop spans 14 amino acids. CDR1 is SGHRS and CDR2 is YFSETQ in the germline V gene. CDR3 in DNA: TGCGCCAGCAGGGCCGGGACATTCTACGACGAGCAGTACTTC. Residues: CASRAGTFYDEQYF.

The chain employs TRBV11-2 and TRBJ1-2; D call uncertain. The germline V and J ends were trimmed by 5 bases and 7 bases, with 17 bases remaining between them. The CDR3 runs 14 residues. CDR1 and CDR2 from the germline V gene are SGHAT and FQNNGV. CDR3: CASSQSQVPGGYTF. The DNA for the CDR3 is TGTGCCAGCAGCCAAAGCCAGGTCCCAGGTGGCTACACCTTC.

CDR3 sequence: CASSQGLPGGTDTQYF. The CDR3 DNA reads as TGTGCCAGCAGTCAGGGCCTTCCAGGGGGCACAGATACGCAGTATTTT. The chain recombines TRBV6-6 with TRBJ2-3; a possible D gene is TRBD1 (6 bases). In germline, CDR1 is MNHNY, CDR2 SVGAGI (reference sequence). The CDR3 totals 16 residues. With 5 bases removed from V and 1 base from J, the gap between germline ends came to 16 bases.

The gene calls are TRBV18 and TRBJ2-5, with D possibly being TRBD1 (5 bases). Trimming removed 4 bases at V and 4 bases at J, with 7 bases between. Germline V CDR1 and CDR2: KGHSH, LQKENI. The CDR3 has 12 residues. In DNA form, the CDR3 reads TGTGCCAGCTCACTGGGGCTAGAGACCCAGTACTTC. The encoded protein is CASSLGLETQYF.

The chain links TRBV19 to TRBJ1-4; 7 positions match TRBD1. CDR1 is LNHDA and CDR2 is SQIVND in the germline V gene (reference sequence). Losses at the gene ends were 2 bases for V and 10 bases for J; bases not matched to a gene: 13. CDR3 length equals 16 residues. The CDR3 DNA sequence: TGTGCCAGTAGTATACGACAGGGCCCCGTAATTGGAAAACTGTTTTTT. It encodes CASSIRQGPVIGKLFF.

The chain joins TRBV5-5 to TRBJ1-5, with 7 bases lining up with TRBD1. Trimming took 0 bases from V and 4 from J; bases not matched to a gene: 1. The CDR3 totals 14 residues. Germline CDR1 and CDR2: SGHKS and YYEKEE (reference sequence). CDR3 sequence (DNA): TGTGCCAGCAGCTTGGTGACAGGGAATCAGCCCCAGCATTTT. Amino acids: CASSLVTGNQPQHF.

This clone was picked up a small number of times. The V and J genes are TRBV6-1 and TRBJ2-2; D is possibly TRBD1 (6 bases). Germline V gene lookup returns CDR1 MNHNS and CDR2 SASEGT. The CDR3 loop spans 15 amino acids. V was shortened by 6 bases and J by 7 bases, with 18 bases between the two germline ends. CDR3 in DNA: TGTGCCAGCAGAGGGGAACAGGGAGTTAGCGGGGAGCTGTTTTTT. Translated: CASRGEQGVSGELFF.

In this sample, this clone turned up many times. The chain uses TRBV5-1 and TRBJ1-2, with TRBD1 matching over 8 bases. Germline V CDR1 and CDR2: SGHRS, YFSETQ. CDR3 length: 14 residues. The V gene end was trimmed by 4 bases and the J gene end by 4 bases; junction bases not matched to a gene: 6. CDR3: CASSIGQGPYGYTF. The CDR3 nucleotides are TGCGCCAGCAGCATAGGACAGGGCCCCTATGGCTACACCTTC. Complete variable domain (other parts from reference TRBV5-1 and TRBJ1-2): KAGVTQTPRYLIKTRGQQVTLSCSPISGHRSVSWYQQTPGQGLQFLFEYFSETQRNKGNFPGRFSGRQFSNSRSEMNVSTLELGDSALYLCASSIGQGPYGYTFGSGTRLTVV.